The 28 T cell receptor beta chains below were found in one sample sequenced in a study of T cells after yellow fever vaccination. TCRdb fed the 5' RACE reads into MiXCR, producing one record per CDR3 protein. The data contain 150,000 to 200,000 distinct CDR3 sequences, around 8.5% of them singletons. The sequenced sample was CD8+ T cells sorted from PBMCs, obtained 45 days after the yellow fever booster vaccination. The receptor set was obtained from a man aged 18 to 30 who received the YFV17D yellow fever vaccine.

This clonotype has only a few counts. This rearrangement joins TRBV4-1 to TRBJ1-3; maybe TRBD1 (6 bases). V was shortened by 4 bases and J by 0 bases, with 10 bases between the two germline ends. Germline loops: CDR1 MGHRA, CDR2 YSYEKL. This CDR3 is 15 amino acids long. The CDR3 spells CASSRGQNSGNTIYF. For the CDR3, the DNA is TGCGCCAGCAGCCGAGGACAGAACTCTGGAAACACCATATATTTT.

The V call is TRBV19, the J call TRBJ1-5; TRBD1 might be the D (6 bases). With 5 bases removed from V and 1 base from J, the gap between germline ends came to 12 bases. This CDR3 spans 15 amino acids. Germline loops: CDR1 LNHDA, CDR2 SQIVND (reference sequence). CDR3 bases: TGTGCCAGTAGTCTTGGGGGCCTGAGCAATCAGCCCCAGCATTTT. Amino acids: CASSLGGLSNQPQHF.

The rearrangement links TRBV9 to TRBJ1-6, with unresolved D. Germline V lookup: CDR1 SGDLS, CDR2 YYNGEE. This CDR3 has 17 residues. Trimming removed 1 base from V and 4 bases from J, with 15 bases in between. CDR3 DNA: TGTGCCAGCAGCGTACTCAGCGAGGGCAGTTATAATTCACCCCTCCACTTT. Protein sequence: CASSVLSEGSYNSPLHF.

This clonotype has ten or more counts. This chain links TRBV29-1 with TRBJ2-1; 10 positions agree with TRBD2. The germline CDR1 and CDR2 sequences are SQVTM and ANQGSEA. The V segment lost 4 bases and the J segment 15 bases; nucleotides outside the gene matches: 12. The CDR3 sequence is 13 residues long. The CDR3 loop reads CSVASSGGLAWFF. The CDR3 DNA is TGCAGCGTTGCATCTAGCGGGGGCCTTGCGTGGTTCTTC.

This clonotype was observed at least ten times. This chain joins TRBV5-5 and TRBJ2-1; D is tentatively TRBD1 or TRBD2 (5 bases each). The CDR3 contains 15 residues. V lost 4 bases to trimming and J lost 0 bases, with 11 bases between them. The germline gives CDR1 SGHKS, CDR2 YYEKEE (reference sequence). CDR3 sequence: CASSLGVGSYNEQFF. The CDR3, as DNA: TGTGCCAGCAGCCTGGGGGTTGGCTCCTACAATGAGCAGTTCTTC.

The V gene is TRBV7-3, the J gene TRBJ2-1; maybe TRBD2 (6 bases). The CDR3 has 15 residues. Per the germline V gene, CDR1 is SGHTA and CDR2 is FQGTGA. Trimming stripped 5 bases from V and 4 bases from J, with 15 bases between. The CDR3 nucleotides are TGTGCCAGCAGCCCCGTAGGTGGGGGGTACAATGAGCAGTTCTTC. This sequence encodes CASSPVGGGYNEQFF.

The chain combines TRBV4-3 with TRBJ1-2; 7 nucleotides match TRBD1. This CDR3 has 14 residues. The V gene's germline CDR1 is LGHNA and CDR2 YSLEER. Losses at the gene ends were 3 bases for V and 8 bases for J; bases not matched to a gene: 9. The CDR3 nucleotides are TGCGCCAGCAGCCAGGTCTGGGGACAGCAAGGCTACACCTTC. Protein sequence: CASSQVWGQQGYTF.

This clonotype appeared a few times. Written as DNA, the CDR3 is TGTGCCAGCAATTCCAGGGGACTGGGGAGCACAGATACGCAGTATTTT. It specifies CASNSRGLGSTDTQYF. The chain uses TRBV6-5 and TRBJ2-3; D is possibly TRBD1 or TRBD2 (6 bases each). Trimming took off 7 bases at V and 0 bases at J, with 17 bases between the two ends. CDR1 and CDR2 from the germline V gene are MNHEY and SVGAGI. The CDR3 has 16 amino acids.

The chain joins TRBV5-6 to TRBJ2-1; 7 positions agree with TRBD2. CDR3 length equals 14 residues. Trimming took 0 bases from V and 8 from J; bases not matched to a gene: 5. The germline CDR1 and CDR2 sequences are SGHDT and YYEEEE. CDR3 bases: TGTGCCAGCAGCTTGGCTCTAGCGGAAGATGAGCAGTTCTTC. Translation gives CASSLALAEDEQFF.

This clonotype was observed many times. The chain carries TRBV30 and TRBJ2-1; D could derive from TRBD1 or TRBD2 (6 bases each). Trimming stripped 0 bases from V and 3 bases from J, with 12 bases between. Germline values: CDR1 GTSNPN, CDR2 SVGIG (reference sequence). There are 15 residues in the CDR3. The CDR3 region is CAWSVTGAYYNEQFF. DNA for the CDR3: TGTGCCTGGAGTGTTACGGGGGCGTACTACAATGAGCAGTTCTTC.

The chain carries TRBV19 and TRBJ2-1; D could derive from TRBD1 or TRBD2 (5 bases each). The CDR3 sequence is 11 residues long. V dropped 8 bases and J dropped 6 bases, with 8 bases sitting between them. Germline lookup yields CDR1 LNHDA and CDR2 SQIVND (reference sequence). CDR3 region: CASGGGNEQFF. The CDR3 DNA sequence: TGTGCCAGTGGGGGTGGCAATGAGCAGTTCTTC. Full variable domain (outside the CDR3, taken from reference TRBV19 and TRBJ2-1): DGGITQSPKYLFRKEGQNVTLSCEQNLNHDAMYWYRQDPGQGLRLIYYSQIVNDFQKGDIAEGYSVSREKKESFPLTVTSAQKNPTAFYLCASGGGNEQFFGPGTRLTVL.

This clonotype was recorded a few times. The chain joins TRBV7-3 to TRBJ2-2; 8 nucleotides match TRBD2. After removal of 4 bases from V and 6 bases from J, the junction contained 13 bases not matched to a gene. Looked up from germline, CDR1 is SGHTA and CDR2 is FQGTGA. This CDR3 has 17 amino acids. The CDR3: CASSSPAGVGWSGELFF. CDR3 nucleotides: TGTGCCAGCAGCTCTCCAGCGGGGGTGGGTTGGTCCGGGGAGCTGTTTTTT.

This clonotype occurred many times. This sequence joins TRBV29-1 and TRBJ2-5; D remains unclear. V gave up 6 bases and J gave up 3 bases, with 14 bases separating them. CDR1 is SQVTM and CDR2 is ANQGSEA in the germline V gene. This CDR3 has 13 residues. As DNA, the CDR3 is TGCAGCGTGGCCCCTAGGACGGAAGAGACCCAGTACTTC. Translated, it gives CSVAPRTEETQYF.

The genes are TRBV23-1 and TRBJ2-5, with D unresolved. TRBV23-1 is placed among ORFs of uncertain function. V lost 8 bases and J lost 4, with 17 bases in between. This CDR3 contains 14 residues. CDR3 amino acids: CASGRSERRETQYF. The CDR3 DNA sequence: TGCGCCAGCGGGCGATCAGAGAGGCGAGAGACCCAGTACTTC.

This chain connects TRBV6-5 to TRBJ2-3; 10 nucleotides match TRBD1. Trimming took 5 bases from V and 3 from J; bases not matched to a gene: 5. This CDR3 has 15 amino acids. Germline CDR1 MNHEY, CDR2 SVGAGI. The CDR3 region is CASSPGTGVTDTQYF. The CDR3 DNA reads TGTGCCAGCAGTCCCGGGACAGGGGTAACAGATACGCAGTATTTT.

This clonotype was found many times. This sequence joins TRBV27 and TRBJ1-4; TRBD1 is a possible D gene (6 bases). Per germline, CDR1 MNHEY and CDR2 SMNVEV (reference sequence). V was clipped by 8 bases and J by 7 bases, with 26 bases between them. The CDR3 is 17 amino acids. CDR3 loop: CASQRGTERRWGEKLFF. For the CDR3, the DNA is TGTGCCAGCCAAAGGGGGACCGAACGAAGGTGGGGTGAAAAACTGTTTTTT.

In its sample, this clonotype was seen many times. The CDR3 here is CASSQMAGNSYEQYF. The CDR3 nucleotides read TGCGCCAGCAGCCAGATGGCAGGGAACTCCTACGAGCAGTACTTC. This chain connects TRBV4-1 to TRBJ2-7; tentative D call: TRBD1 (5 bases). Trimming pared 3 bases from V and 0 bases from J, leaving 12 bases between. Looked up from germline, CDR1 is MGHRA and CDR2 is YSYEKL. The CDR3 loop spans 15 amino acids.

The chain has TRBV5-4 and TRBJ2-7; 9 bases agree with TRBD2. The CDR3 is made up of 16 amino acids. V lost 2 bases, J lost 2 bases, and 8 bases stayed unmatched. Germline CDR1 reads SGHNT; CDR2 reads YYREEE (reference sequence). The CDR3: CASSFGSSGDAYEQYF. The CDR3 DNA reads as TGTGCCAGCAGCTTCGGGTCTAGCGGGGATGCCTACGAGCAGTACTTC.

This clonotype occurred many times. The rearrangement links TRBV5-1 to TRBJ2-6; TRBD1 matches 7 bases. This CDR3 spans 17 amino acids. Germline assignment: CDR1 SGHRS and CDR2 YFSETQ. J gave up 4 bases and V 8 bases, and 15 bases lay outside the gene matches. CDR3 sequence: CARLKLKRGLGANVLTF. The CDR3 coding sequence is TGCGCCAGGCTCAAATTGAAGAGGGGGCTCGGGGCCAACGTCCTGACTTTC.

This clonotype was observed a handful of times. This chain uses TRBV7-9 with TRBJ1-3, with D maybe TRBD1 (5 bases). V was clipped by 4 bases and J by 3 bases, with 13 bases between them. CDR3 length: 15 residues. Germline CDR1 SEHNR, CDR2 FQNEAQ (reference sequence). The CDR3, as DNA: TGTGCCAGCAGCTCCGAAGGGGTATATGGAAACACCATATATTTT. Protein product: CASSSEGVYGNTIYF. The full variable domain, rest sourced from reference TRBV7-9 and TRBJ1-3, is DTGVSQNPRHKITKRGQNVTFRCDPISEHNRLYWYRQTLGQGPEFLTYFQNEAQLEKSRLLSDRFSAERPKGSFSTLEIQRTEQGDSAMYLCASSSEGVYGNTIYFGEGSWLTVV.

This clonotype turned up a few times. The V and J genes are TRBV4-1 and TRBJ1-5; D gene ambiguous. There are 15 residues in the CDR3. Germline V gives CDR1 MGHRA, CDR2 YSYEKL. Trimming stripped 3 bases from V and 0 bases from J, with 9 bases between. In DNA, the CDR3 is TGCGCCAGCAGCCAGCGGGGAGATAGCAATCAGCCCCAGCATTTT. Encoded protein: CASSQRGDSNQPQHF.

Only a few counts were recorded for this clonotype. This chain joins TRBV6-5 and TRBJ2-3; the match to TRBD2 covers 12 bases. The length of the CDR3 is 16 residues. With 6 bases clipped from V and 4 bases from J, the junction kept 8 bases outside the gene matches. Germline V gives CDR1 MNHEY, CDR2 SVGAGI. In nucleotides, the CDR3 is TGTGCCAGCAGCCCCCCTAGCGGGGGGGCCCCAGATACGCAGTATTTT. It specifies CASSPPSGGAPDTQYF.

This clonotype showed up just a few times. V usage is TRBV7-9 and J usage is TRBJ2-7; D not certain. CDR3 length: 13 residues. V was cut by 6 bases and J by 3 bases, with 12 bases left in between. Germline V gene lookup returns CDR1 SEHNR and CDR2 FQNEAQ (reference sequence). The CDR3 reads CASSHTENYEQYF. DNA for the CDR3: TGTGCCAGCAGTCATACTGAAAACTACGAGCAGTACTTC.

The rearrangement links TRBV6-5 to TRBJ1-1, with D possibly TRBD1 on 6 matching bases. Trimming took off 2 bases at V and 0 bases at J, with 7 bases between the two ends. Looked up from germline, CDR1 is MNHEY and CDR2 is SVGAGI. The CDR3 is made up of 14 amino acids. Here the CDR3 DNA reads TGTGCCAGCAGTTACACAGGGATGAACACTGAAGCTTTCTTT. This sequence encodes CASSYTGMNTEAFF.

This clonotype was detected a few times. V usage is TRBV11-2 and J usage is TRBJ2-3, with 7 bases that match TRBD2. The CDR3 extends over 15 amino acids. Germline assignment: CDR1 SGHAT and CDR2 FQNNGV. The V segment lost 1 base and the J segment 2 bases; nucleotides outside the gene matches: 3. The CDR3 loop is CASSLGGGATDTQYF. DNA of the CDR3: TGTGCCAGCAGCTTAGGCGGGGGAGCCACAGATACGCAGTATTTT.

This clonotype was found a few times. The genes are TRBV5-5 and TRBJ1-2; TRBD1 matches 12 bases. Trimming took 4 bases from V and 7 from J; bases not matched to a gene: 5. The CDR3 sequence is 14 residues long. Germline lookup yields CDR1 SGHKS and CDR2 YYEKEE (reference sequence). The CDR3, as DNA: TGTGCCAGCAGCCCGGGACAGGGGGCAATTGGCTACACCTTC. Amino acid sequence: CASSPGQGAIGYTF.

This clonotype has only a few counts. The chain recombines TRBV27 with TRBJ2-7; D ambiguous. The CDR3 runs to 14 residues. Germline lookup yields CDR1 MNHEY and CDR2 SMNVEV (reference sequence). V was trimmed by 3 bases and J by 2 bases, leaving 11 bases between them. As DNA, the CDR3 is TGTGCCAGCAGTTTCGGCGGAGCCGCCTACGAGCAGTACTTC. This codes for CASSFGGAAYEQYF.

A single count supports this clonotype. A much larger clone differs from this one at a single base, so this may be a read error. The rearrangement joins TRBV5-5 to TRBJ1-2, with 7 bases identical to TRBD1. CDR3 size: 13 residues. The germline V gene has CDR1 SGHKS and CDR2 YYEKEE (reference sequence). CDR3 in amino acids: CSSSLGQDYGYTF. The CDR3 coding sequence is TGTTCCAGCAGCCTTGGACAGGACTATGGCTACACCTTC.